This T cell receptor (beta chain) was identified during a study of a mutant IDH1 vaccine in newly diagnosed glioma. Study in general: In weeks 1, 3, 5, 7, 11, 15, 19 and 23, patients were immunized, eight times in all. Once 4-6 weeks had passed after radiotherapy alone, vaccination started, or it started with temozolomide cycles. Antecedent treatment encompassed radiotherapy, temozolomide, or their combination; the majority received both.

Clones were read by immunoSEQ multiplex PCR, and TCRdb kept only the in-frame ones, dropping some. This table holds some 64,000 clones, around 85% found once. V trimming: 3 bases; J trimming: 6 bases; junction bases outside the gene matches: 5. The CDR3 covers 13 residues. Germline CDR1 is GTSNPN and CDR2 is SVGIG (reference sequence). Overall study results and limits: The study observed vaccine-induced immune responses in roughly 93% of patients.

To note about this clone: The antigen is undetermined.

As for time point: week 11, during vaccination. Alongside topical imiquimod, each dose of vaccine comprised 300 ug of mutant IDH1 20-mer peptide. The source was PBMCs, collected from a glioma patient whose treatment included an IDH1 peptide vaccine. The chain has TRBV30 and TRBJ2-4; 7 nucleotides match TRBD2. This sequence originates from a woman aged 50 to 65 with glioma. DNA of the CDR3: TGTGCCTGGAGGCCTCCGGGGGGAAACATTCAGTACTTC. This codes for CAWRPPGGNIQYF.